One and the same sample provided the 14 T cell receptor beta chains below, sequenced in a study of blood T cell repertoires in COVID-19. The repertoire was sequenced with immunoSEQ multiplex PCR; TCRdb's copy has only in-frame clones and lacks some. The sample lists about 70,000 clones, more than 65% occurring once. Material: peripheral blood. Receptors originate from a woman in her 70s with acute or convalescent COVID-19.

The CDR3 here is CASSALDRGNTEAFF. The CDR3 DNA is TGTGCCAGCAGCGCCTTGGACAGGGGGAACACTGAAGCTTTCTTT. The rearrangement uses TRBV7-8 and TRBJ1-1; TRBD1 matches 9 bases. Unmatched junction bases numbered 5, after V lost 5 bases and J lost 1 base. CDR3 length: 15 amino acids. The V gene's germline CDR1 is SGHVS and CDR2 FQNEAQ.

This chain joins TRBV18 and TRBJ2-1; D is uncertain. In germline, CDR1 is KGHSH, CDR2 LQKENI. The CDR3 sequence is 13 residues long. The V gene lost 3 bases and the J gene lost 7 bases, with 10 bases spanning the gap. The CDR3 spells CASSPLGTNEQFF. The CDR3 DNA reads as TGTGCCAGCTCACCTCTCGGTACTAATGAGCAGTTCTTC.

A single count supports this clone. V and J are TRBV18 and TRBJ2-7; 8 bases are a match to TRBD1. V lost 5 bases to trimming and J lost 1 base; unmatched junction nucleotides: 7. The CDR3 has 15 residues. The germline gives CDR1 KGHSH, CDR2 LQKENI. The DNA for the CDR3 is TGTGCCAGCTCAACTCGGACAGGGTTTTCCTACGAGCAGTACTTC. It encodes CASSTRTGFSYEQYF.

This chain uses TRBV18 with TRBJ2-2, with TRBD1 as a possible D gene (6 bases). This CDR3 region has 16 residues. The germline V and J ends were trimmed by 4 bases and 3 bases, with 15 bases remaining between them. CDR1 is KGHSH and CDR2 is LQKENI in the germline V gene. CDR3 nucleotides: TGTGCCAGCTCACTGGGACACAATAAGGACACCGGGGAGCTGTTTTTT. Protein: CASSLGHNKDTGELFF.

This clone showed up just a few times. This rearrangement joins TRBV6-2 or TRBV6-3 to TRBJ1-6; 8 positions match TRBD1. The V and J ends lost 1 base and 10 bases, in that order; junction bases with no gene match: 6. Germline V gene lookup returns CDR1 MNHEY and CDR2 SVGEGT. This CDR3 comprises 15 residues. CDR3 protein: CASSYYGQGGSPLHF. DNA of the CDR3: TGTGCCAGCAGTTACTATGGACAGGGAGGATCACCCCTCCACTTT.

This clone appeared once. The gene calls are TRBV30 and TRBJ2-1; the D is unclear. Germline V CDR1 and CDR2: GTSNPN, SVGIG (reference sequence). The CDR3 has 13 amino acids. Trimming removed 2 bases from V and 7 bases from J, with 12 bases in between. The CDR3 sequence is CAWSNNVDNEQFF. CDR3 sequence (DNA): TGTGCCTGGAGTAACAACGTCGATAATGAGCAGTTCTTC.

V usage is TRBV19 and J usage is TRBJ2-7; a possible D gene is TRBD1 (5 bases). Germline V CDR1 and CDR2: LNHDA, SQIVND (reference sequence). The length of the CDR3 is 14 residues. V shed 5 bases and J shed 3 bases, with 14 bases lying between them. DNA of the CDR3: TGTGCCAGTAGTTCCGATCTTGACAGCTACGAGCAGTACTTC. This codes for CASSSDLDSYEQYF.

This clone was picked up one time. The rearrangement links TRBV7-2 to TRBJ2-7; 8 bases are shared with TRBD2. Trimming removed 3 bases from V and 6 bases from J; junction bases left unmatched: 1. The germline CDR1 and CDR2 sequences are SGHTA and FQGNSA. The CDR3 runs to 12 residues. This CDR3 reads CASSFGTSEQYF. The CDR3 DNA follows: TGTGCCAGCAGCTTCGGGACTAGCGAGCAGTACTTC.

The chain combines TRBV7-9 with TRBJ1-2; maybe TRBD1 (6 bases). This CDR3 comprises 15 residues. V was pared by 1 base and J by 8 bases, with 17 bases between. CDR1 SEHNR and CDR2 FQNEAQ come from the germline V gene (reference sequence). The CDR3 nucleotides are TGTGCCAGCAGCTTAGTATCAGGCAGGGGTGAGGGCTACACCTTC. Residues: CASSLVSGRGEGYTF.

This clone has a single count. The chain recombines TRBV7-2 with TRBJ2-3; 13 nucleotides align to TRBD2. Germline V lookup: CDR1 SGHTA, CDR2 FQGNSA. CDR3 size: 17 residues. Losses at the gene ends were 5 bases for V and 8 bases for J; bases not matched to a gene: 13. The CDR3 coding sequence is TGTGCCAGCAGCCCCAGAGAACTAGCGGGGGGGCTGGGTACGCAGTATTTT. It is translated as CASSPRELAGGLGTQYF.

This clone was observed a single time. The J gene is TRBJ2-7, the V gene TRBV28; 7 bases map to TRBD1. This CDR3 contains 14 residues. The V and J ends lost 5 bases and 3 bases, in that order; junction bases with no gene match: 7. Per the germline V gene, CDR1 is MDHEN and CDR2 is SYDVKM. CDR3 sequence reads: CASSPRTGYYEQYF. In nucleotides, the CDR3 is TGTGCCAGCAGTCCCCGGACAGGATACTACGAGCAGTACTTC.

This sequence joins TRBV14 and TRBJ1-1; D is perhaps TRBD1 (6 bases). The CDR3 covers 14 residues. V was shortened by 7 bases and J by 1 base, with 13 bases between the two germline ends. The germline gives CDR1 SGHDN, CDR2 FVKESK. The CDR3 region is CASKRIQGNTEAFF. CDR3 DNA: TGTGCCAGCAAAAGAATACAGGGGAACACTGAAGCTTTCTTT.

The CDR3 coding sequence is TGCGCCAGCAGCTTGGGTGACAGTGGTAACTATGGCTACACCTTC. Amino acid sequence: CASSLGDSGNYGYTF. The gene calls are TRBV5-1 and TRBJ1-2; D might be TRBD1 (5 bases). V lost 0 bases and J 1 base, leaving 10 bases between the germline ends. The germline V gene encodes CDR1 SGHRS and CDR2 YFSETQ. The length of the CDR3 is 15 residues.

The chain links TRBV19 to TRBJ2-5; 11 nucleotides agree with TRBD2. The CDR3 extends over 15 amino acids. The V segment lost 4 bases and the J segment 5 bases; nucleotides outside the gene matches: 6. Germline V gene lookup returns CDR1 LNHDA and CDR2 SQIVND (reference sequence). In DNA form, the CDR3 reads TGTGCCAGTAGTAATAGCGGGGGGGCCTCGGAGACCCAGTACTTC. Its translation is CASSNSGGASETQYF.